These 30 T cell receptor beta chains share one sample of origin, sequenced in a study of blood T cell repertoires in COVID-19. The protocol was immunoSEQ multiplex PCR, while the TCRdb copy is restricted to in-frame clones and leaves out a portion. Among 70,000 to 100,000 clones, roughly 84% were seen once, and the ten largest hold about 3%. Material: peripheral blood. These receptors were obtained from a woman older than 75 with acute or convalescent COVID-19.

V and J are TRBV13 and TRBJ2-5; 12 bases are shared with TRBD2. V gave up 6 bases and J gave up 3 bases; unmatched junction bases: 5. Germline lookup yields CDR1 PRHDT and CDR2 FYEKMQ (reference sequence). This CDR3 comprises 15 residues. For the CDR3, the DNA is TGTGCCAGCAGTCTCCGGACTAGCGGGAAAGAGACCCAGTACTTC. This codes for CASSLRTSGKETQYF.

The chain carries TRBV2 and TRBJ2-7, with 11 positions matching TRBD1. V shed 4 bases and J 2 bases; nucleotides not matched to a gene: 4. Looked up from germline, CDR1 is SNHLY and CDR2 is FYNNEI. The CDR3 totals 15 residues. This CDR3 reads CASSAPGQGAYEQYF. In DNA, the CDR3 is TGTGCCAGCAGTGCCCCGGGACAGGGGGCCTACGAGCAGTACTTC.

The J gene is TRBJ1-5, the V gene TRBV28; 8 bases fit TRBD1. From germline, CDR1 is MDHEN and CDR2 SYDVKM. The CDR3 sequence is 15 residues long. V gave up 5 bases and J gave up 4 bases; unmatched junction bases: 7. This chain's CDR3 is CASSVNRGYNQPQHF. The CDR3 DNA reads TGTGCCAGCAGTGTAAACAGGGGGTATAATCAGCCCCAGCATTTT.

The chain combines TRBV27 with TRBJ1-2, with TRBD1 as a possible D gene (6 bases). V lost 5 bases and J 1 base, leaving 14 bases between the germline ends. CDR3 length: 15 residues. Germline CDR1 and CDR2: MNHEY and SMNVEV (reference sequence). This CDR3 reads CASSNGGAGNYGYTF. The CDR3, as DNA: TGTGCCAGCAGTAATGGGGGGGCCGGTAACTATGGCTACACCTTC.

The chain combines TRBV4-2 with TRBJ2-5; tentatively, D is TRBD1 (5 bases). Germline CDR1 and CDR2: LGHNA and YNFKEQ. The CDR3 has 15 amino acids. The germline V and J ends were trimmed by 3 bases and 2 bases, with 13 bases remaining between them. The CDR3 sequence: CASSHVLGQQETQYF. Written as DNA, the CDR3 is TGTGCCAGCAGCCATGTGCTGGGGCAGCAAGAGACCCAGTACTTC.

This clone showed up just a few times. In DNA, the CDR3 is TGTGCCAGCAGCCCCCCTAGCACAGATACGCAGTATTTT. Protein sequence: CASSPPSTDTQYF. The chain combines TRBV4-2 with TRBJ2-3; D remains ambiguous. This CDR3 has 13 residues. Germline CDR1 and CDR2: LGHNA and YNFKEQ. The ends were cut back, 4 bases at V and 0 bases at J, with 5 bases in the middle.

The rearrangement links TRBV30 to TRBJ1-2, with 7 bases fitting TRBD1. The germline V gene has CDR1 GTSNPN and CDR2 SVGIG (reference sequence). V lost 7 bases, J lost 3 bases, and 11 bases stayed unmatched. CDR3 length: 14 amino acids. The CDR3 here is CASTRGQIYYGYTF. The CDR3 DNA reads TGTGCCTCTACACGGGGACAGATCTACTATGGCTACACCTTC.

This rearrangement joins TRBV5-1 to TRBJ1-4; D is unclear. CDR1 and CDR2 (germline): SGHRS, YFSETQ. CDR3 length equals 14 residues. Trimming cost V 0 bases and J 8 bases, with 11 bases left between them. The DNA for the CDR3 is TGCGCCAGCAGCTTGGTAGGTCAGGAAGAAAAACTGTTTTTT. Translating it yields CASSLVGQEEKLFF.

The chain uses TRBV5-4 and TRBJ2-1; D ambiguous. Germline V gene lookup returns CDR1 SGHNT and CDR2 YYREEE (reference sequence). This CDR3 is 15 amino acids long. V lost 0 bases, J lost 6 bases, and 13 bases lay in between. The CDR3 sequence is CASSLDPTPINEQFF. The CDR3 coding sequence is TGTGCCAGCAGCTTGGACCCGACTCCCATCAATGAGCAGTTCTTC.

The chain has TRBV28 and TRBJ1-5; D call uncertain. The CDR3 totals 16 residues. Germline V gene sequence: CDR1 MDHEN, CDR2 SYDVKM. Trimming stripped 5 bases from V and 5 bases from J, with 19 bases between. The CDR3 sequence is CASSPPGGLSDQPQHF. In nucleotides, the CDR3 is TGTGCCAGCAGTCCACCTGGTGGATTGAGCGATCAGCCCCAGCATTTT. Supplemented by reference TRBV28 and TRBJ1-5, the full variable domain reads DVKVTQSSRYLVKRTGEKVFLECVQDMDHENMFWYRQDPGLGLRLIYFSYDVKMKEKGDIPEGYSVSREKKERFSLILESASTNQTSMYLCASSPPGGLSDQPQHFGDGTRLSIL.

This sequence joins TRBV3-1 (or the pseudogene TRBV3-2) and TRBJ2-2; 12 positions match TRBD2. The J segment lost 5 bases and the V segment lost 2 bases, leaving 3 bases of the junction unmatched. Germline CDR1 is LGHDT and CDR2 is YNNKEL (reference sequence). The CDR3 loop spans 16 amino acids. The CDR3 bases are TGTGCCAGCAGCCAAATCGGACTAGCGGGGACCGGGGAGCTGTTTTTT. It translates to CASSQIGLAGTGELFF.

The CDR3 is CASRPTGILGQPQHF. The DNA of the CDR3 is TGTGCCAGCAGACCCACAGGGATTCTAGGTCAGCCCCAGCATTTT. The chain combines TRBV6-5 with TRBJ1-5; D perhaps matches TRBD1 (6 bases). CDR1 is MNHEY, CDR2 SVGAGI, per germline. The CDR3 has 15 residues. Deletions cut 6 bases from V and 6 bases from J, with 18 bases between.

The chain carries TRBV4-1 and TRBJ2-5, with 7 nucleotides matching TRBD1. Germline values: CDR1 MGHRA, CDR2 YSYEKL. J gave up 5 bases and V 4 bases, and 7 bases lay outside the gene matches. The length of the CDR3 is 14 residues. The CDR3 sequence is CASSRAQGYETQYF. CDR3 nucleotide sequence: TGCGCCAGCAGCCGAGCACAGGGGTATGAGACCCAGTACTTC.

V is TRBV28 and J is TRBJ2-6; 9 bases are shared with TRBD1. Trimming took 4 bases from V and 4 from J; bases not matched to a gene: 8. The CDR3 contains 17 residues. Germline V gene lookup returns CDR1 MDHEN and CDR2 SYDVKM. CDR3 in amino acids: CASSSSGTGTGANVLTF. DNA for the CDR3: TGTGCCAGCAGTTCCAGCGGGACAGGGACCGGGGCCAACGTCCTGACTTTC.

The rearrangement uses TRBV5-4 and TRBJ2-7, with 9 bases fitting TRBD1. J lost 7 bases, V lost 2 bases, and 7 bases had no gene match. The CDR3 extends over 14 amino acids. Germline V lookup: CDR1 SGHNT, CDR2 YYREEE (reference sequence). The CDR3 loop is CASSLEQGAWEQYF. For the CDR3, the DNA is TGTGCCAGCAGCTTAGAACAGGGGGCGTGGGAGCAGTACTTC.

This chain uses TRBV5-5 with TRBJ2-7; perhaps TRBD1 as D (7 bases). The CDR3 runs to 16 residues. Per germline, CDR1 SGHKS and CDR2 YYEKEE (reference sequence). V lost 0 bases, J lost 4 bases, and 17 bases lay in between. This chain's CDR3 is CASSLAGGGYTYEQYF. Written as DNA, the CDR3 is TGTGCCAGCAGCTTGGCTGGAGGGGGCTATACTTACGAGCAGTACTTC.

This chain uses TRBV19 with TRBJ2-7, with 11 bases identical to TRBD1. J gave up 2 bases and V 11 bases, and 5 bases lay outside the gene matches. This CDR3 spans 13 amino acids. Germline V lookup: CDR1 LNHDA, CDR2 SQIVND (reference sequence). CDR3 DNA sequence: TGTGCCGCAGGACAGGGGGCAGCCTACGAGCAGTACTTC. It codes for CAAGQGAAYEQYF.

The J gene is TRBJ2-7, the V gene TRBV29-1, with 10 bases aligning to TRBD1. Germline V gives CDR1 SQVTM, CDR2 ANQGSEA. V was pared by 7 bases and J by 0 bases, with 3 bases of the junction left unmatched. The CDR3 is 13 amino acids. CDR3: CSAGDRGSYEQYF. CDR3 DNA sequence: TGCAGCGCAGGGGACAGGGGCTCCTACGAGCAGTACTTC.

In its sample, this clone was seen once. J is TRBJ1-3 and V is TRBV18; the D is unclear. The CDR3 loop spans 15 amino acids. V shed 5 bases and J shed 1 base, with 12 bases lying between them. Germline V lookup: CDR1 KGHSH, CDR2 LQKENI. CDR3: CASSATRVSGNTIYF. CDR3 coding DNA: TGTGCCAGCTCAGCTACGCGGGTGTCTGGAAACACCATATATTTT.

V gene TRBV7-9 combines with J gene TRBJ1-1, with D maybe TRBD1 (5 bases). Germline V CDR1 and CDR2: SEHNR, FQNEAQ (reference sequence). The ends were cut back, 5 bases at V and 0 bases at J, with 13 bases in the middle. The CDR3 spans 15 residues. CDR3 sequence: CASSPGGRLNTEAFF. The CDR3 bases are TGTGCCAGCAGCCCCGGGGGAAGACTGAACACTGAAGCTTTCTTT.

This clone was recorded a few times. This chain connects TRBV4-2 to TRBJ2-4, with D perhaps matching TRBD2 (5 bases). Trimming pared 0 bases from V and 8 bases from J, leaving 11 bases between. The CDR3 covers 14 residues. Germline V CDR1 and CDR2: LGHNA, YNFKEQ. The CDR3 here is CASSQDPGRDIQYF. CDR3 DNA: TGTGCCAGCAGCCAAGATCCGGGAAGGGACATTCAGTACTTC.

The rearrangement joins TRBV3-1 (or the pseudogene TRBV3-2) to TRBJ2-3, with D maybe TRBD2 (5 bases). The germline CDR1 and CDR2 sequences are LGHDT and YNNKEL (reference sequence). Trimming removed 10 bases from V and 4 bases from J, with 18 bases in between. The CDR3 has 14 amino acids. CDR3 in amino acids: CATRGATSSDTQYF. The CDR3 DNA reads as TGTGCCACCCGGGGAGCTACCAGTTCAGATACGCAGTATTTT.

This sequence joins TRBV18 and TRBJ2-2; possible D gene TRBD1, 8 bases. Trimming took 3 bases from V and 4 from J, leaving 15 bases between them. The CDR3 consists of 16 residues. Germline V lookup: CDR1 KGHSH, CDR2 LQKENI. CDR3 coding DNA: TGTGCCAGCTCACCGGACAGGGCGGGGGCCACCGGGGAGCTGTTTTTT. Its protein is CASSPDRAGATGELFF.

Worth noting for this clone: The junction and the germline gene differ at one end; a read error may be behind it. The chain uses TRBV9 and TRBJ1-6; a possible D gene is TRBD1 (5 bases). Germline V CDR1 and CDR2: SGDLS, YYNGEE. The CDR3 has 14 amino acids. CDR3 bases: TGTGCCAGCAGCGCCGACAGCTATAGTTCACCCCTCCACTTT. Its protein is CASSADSYSSPLHF. Full variable domain (outside the CDR3, taken from reference TRBV9 and TRBJ1-6): DSGVTQTPKHLITATGQRVTLRCSPRSGDLSVYWYQQSLDQGLQFLIQYYNGEERAKGNILERFSAQQFPDLHSELNLSSLELGDSALYFCASSADSYSSPLHFGNGTRLTVT.

The chain joins TRBV6-2 or TRBV6-3 to TRBJ1-4; no reliable D call. The CDR3 totals 16 residues. Germline loops: CDR1 MNHEY, CDR2 SVGEGT. V was clipped by 0 bases and J by 3 bases, with 11 bases between them. The CDR3 sequence is CASSYSRTRPNEKLFF. CDR3 coding DNA: TGTGCCAGCAGTTACTCGCGGACTAGGCCTAATGAAAAACTGTTTTTT.

The V and J genes are TRBV6-2 or TRBV6-3 and TRBJ1-5, with 10 positions matching TRBD1. Germline V gives CDR1 MNHEY, CDR2 SVGEGT. This CDR3 is 17 amino acids long. Trimming at V came to 6 bases and at J to 0 bases, leaving 8 bases not matched to a gene. The chain's CDR3 is CASSALDRGLSNQPQHF. Written as DNA, the CDR3 is TGTGCCAGCAGCGCCCTCGACAGGGGGCTTAGCAATCAGCCCCAGCATTTT.

Written as DNA, the CDR3 is TGTGCCAGCATTTCTGCCTCGGCTGAAGCTTTCTTT. Its protein is CASISASAEAFF. V and J are TRBV6-5 and TRBJ1-1, with D unresolved. The germline V gene encodes CDR1 MNHEY and CDR2 SVGAGI. V was pared by 7 bases and J by 6 bases, with 12 bases between. The CDR3 runs 12 residues.

The chain uses TRBV19 and TRBJ2-7; 8 positions agree with TRBD1. Germline CDR1 and CDR2: LNHDA and SQIVND (reference sequence). The V and J ends lost 5 bases and 0 bases, in that order; junction bases with no gene match: 6. The CDR3 has 15 residues. The CDR3 DNA is TGTGCCAGTAGTGACCGGGACAGGAGCTCCTACGAGCAGTACTTC. It is translated as CASSDRDRSSYEQYF.

The CDR3 region is CASSQESSGTGGMNTEAFF. CDR3 in DNA: TGTGCCAGCAGCCAAGAGAGCTCAGGGACAGGCGGTATGAACACTGAAGCTTTCTTT. J is TRBJ1-1 and V is TRBV4-2; 8 positions match TRBD1. The V and J ends lost 0 bases and 0 bases, in that order; junction bases with no gene match: 12. The CDR3 sequence is 19 residues long. Germline values: CDR1 LGHNA, CDR2 YNFKEQ.

The gene calls are TRBV19 and TRBJ2-1; weak D call: TRBD2 (6 bases). The germline gives CDR1 LNHDA, CDR2 SQIVND (reference sequence). CDR3 length equals 14 residues. Trimming removed 1 base from V and 7 bases from J, with 11 bases in between. The CDR3 sequence: CASSIAGEWNEQFF. As DNA, the CDR3 is TGTGCCAGTAGTATAGCGGGAGAGTGGAATGAGCAGTTCTTC.